This T cell receptor beta chain was recovered during a study of T cells in Graves' hyperthyroidism and ophthalmopathy. Overall study context: The blood sample was taken at first diagnosis, before treatment began.

Regions amplified from RNA transcripts were the TCR beta CDR3 regions. TCR CDR3 underwent first-round RT-PCR with the HTBI primer set. TCRdb passed the multiplex PCR reads through MiXCR, listing each CDR3 protein once. The sample consists of some 720,000 distinct CDR3 sequences, about 17% of them appearing once. This clonotype was detected only a few times. V was cut by 2 bases and J by 1 base, with 12 bases left in between. There are 15 residues in the CDR3. From germline, CDR1 is SGHDN and CDR2 FVKESK. Diagnoses rested on clinical symptoms, serum thyroxine and TRAb, thyroid ultrasound and orbital computed tomography. 10 ml fresh peripheral blood yielded the PBMCs.

This clonotype originated in a man aged 18-30 years with Graves' hyperthyroidism. The sample comprised blood. V and J are TRBV14 and TRBJ2-7; a weak D match, TRBD2 (6 bases). The CDR3 loop is CASSQHAGSSYEQYF. In nucleotides, the CDR3 is TGTGCCAGCAGCCAACACGCCGGGAGTTCCTACGAGCAGTACTTC. The variable domain in full, completed from reference TRBV14 and TRBJ2-7, reads EAGVTQFPSHSVIEKGQTVTLRCDPISGHDNLYWYRRVMGKEIKFLLHFVKESKQDESGMPNNRFLAERTGGTYSTLKVQPAELEDSGVYFCASSQHAGSSYEQYFGPGTRLTVT.